The clone carrying this T cell receptor beta chain was found a few times. As yet, its antigen is unknown. The data belong to a study of T-cell memory formation after mild COVID-19. Across the study: The two donors had largely donor-specific TCR clusters. Study-level points and caveats: Cross-reactive memory seemingly joined, as some responding clones were found in pre-infection memory. Clones that got smaller from day 15 to 85 had even CD4/CD8, while clones growing later tipped toward CD4+. CD4+ contracting clones were mainly CM and EM; CD8+ ones, EMRA.

This CDR3 is built from 18 residues. Trimming cost V 5 bases and J 4 bases, with 23 bases left between them. CDR1 SSHAT and CDR2 FNYEAQ come from the germline V gene (reference sequence). TCRdb used MiXCR to reprocess the 5' RACE reads, holding one entry per CDR3 protein. The sample records a few hundred thousand distinct CDR3 sequences, 21% being singletons. The chain joins TRBV7-7 to TRBJ2-2; D may be TRBD1 (6 bases). The receptor was derived from an adult woman who had mild COVID-19 (a few samples of this study predate the infection). Cell type and time point are not known. What was sequenced was PBMCs or a T cell subset sorted from them (not recorded which). The CDR3 bases are TGTGCCAGCAGCGAAAAGATAGGTCTCCAGGGGAGCACCGGGGAGCTGTTTTTT. This gives the protein CASSEKIGLQGSTGELFF.